These 6 T cell receptor beta chains share one sample of origin, sequenced in a study of beta chain features in type 1 diabetes. Study conclusions and caveats: Among all four CD4+ subsets, Type 1 diabetes patients had TCRB CDR3s that were moderately but significantly shorter.

These TCRs are of unknown antigen specificity. Sequencing targeted expressed TCRB transcripts, as all isolated RNA had been reverse transcribed. Data came from immunoSEQ multiplex PCR; TCRdb stores just in-frame clones and leaves some out. The sample contains approximately 150,000 clones, roughly 65% of which appear only once. The material sequenced was naive CD4+ T cells from blood. The receptors come from a man aged 25 to 45 with type 1 diabetes.

The CDR3 loop reads CAWRGSGNSPLHF. DNA for the CDR3: TGTGCCTGGAGGGGGTCTGGGAATTCACCCCTCCACTTT. The rearrangement joins TRBV30 to TRBJ1-6; D gene uncertain. CDR3 size: 13 residues. V was pared by 3 bases and J by 7 bases, with 10 bases between. In germline, CDR1 is GTSNPN, CDR2 SVGIG (reference sequence).

The V and J genes are TRBV11-2 and TRBJ1-2, with D hard to call. V was pared by 1 base and J by 4 bases, with 13 bases between. From germline, CDR1 is SGHAT and CDR2 FQNNGV. The CDR3 runs to 15 residues. The DNA for the CDR3 is TGTGCCAGCAGCTTAGTCCCCGGCAGTAGCTATGGCTACACCTTC. Translated: CASSLVPGSSYGYTF.

This clone came up a few times. The gene calls are TRBV11-2 and TRBJ2-5; unclear D gene. Germline V gene sequence: CDR1 SGHAT, CDR2 FQNNGV. Trimming took off 0 bases at V and 4 bases at J, with 3 bases between the two ends. CDR3 size: 12 residues. CDR3 nucleotide sequence: TGTGCCAGCAGCTTAGATCGAGAGACCCAGTACTTC. Residues: CASSLDRETQYF.

In DNA form, the CDR3 reads TGTGCCAGCAGTGAATACGGCAGCACAGATACGCAGTATTTT. Its protein product is CASSEYGSTDTQYF. The chain carries TRBV25-1 and TRBJ2-3; unclear D gene. Germline values: CDR1 MGHDK, CDR2 SYGVNS. The CDR3 loop spans 14 amino acids. Trimming pared 0 bases from V and 0 bases from J, leaving 4 bases between.

The V gene is TRBV29-1, the J gene TRBJ2-7; possibly TRBD2 for D (5 bases). CDR1 is SQVTM, CDR2 ANQGSEA, per germline. The CDR3 extends over 12 amino acids. Trimming shortened V by 4 bases and J by 0 bases, and 7 bases separated the two germline ends. For the CDR3, the DNA is TGCAGCGTTGGGGAGAACTCCTACGAGCAGTACTTC. It encodes CSVGENSYEQYF.

The chain recombines TRBV30 with TRBJ2-5, with D perhaps matching TRBD2 (5 bases). The V gene's germline CDR1 is GTSNPN and CDR2 SVGIG (reference sequence). V gave up 0 bases and J gave up 10 bases, with 18 bases separating them. The CDR3 totals 14 residues. The CDR3 bases are TGTGCCTGGAGTGTACTCCCTGCTGGGAGCAACCAGTACTTC. Its protein is CAWSVLPAGSNQYF.